The 27 T cell receptor beta chains given below trace back to one sample, sequenced in a study of CD8+CD57+ T cells in acquired aplastic anemia. Genomic DNA acted as the template from which TCR beta VDJ combination and CDR3 sequence profiling were carried out. TCRdb ran MiXCR on the reads and lists one entry per CDR3 protein. The data show 150,000 to 200,000 distinct CDR3 sequences, less than 55% seen once. Source material: sorted CD4+, CD8+, or CD8+CD57+ T cells (not recorded which) from PBMCs. All receptors derive from a human donor in good health.

This clonotype has ten or more counts. In nucleotides, the CDR3 is TGCGCCAGCAGCCAAGCGTCCGCGTACCAAGAGACCCAGTACTTC. Its protein product is CASSQASAYQETQYF. The V and J genes are TRBV4-3 and TRBJ2-5; D ambiguous. Germline assignment: CDR1 LGHNA and CDR2 YSLEER. The CDR3 length is 15 residues. V lost 1 base to trimming and J lost 0 bases, with 9 bases between them.

J is TRBJ1-2 and V is TRBV9; 8 bases align to TRBD1. The CDR3 spans 14 residues. Germline CDR1 and CDR2: SGDLS and YYNGEE. Trimming at V came to 1 base and at J to 2 bases, leaving 1 base not matched to a gene. CDR3 DNA sequence: TGTGCCAGCAGCGTACGACAGGGGAACTATGGCTACACCTTC. As protein: CASSVRQGNYGYTF.

The chain uses TRBV15 and TRBJ1-1; a weak D match, TRBD1 (5 bases). Germline V gene lookup returns CDR1 LNHNV and CDR2 YYDKDF (reference sequence). This CDR3 has 15 residues. V was cut by 7 bases and J by 6 bases, with 21 bases left in between. This chain's CDR3 is CATIPGDSGVPEAFF. CDR3 DNA sequence: TGTGCCACCATTCCCGGGGACTCTGGGGTTCCTGAAGCTTTCTTT.

In this sample, this clonotype turned up many times. The chain couples TRBV11-2 to TRBJ2-7; D not resolved. From germline, CDR1 is SGHAT and CDR2 FQNNGV. V lost 0 bases to trimming and J lost 3 bases, with 12 bases between them. This CDR3 region has 15 residues. The CDR3 sequence: CASSLESGGNYEQYF. In DNA form, the CDR3 reads TGTGCCAGCAGCTTAGAATCTGGCGGAAACTACGAGCAGTACTTC.

This clonotype was counted once. A read error may be the cause here, since a much bigger clone is one base away. This chain joins TRBV25-1 and TRBJ1-1; D is ambiguous. Trimming cost V 5 bases and J 5 bases, with 9 bases left between them. The CDR3 consists of 12 residues. Germline CDR1 and CDR2: MGHDK and SYGVNS. CDR3 DNA: TGTGCCAGCAGTTACGGACCTACTGAAGCTTTCTTT. This gives the protein CASSYGPTEAFF.

The chain uses TRBV24-1 and TRBJ2-5; D is undetermined. Germline-derived CDR1 and CDR2 are KGHDR and SFDVKD. The V end lost 3 bases, the J end lost 6 bases, and 25 bases lay between the germline ends. This CDR3 spans 18 amino acids. The CDR3 sequence is CATSDRDLTPRPSKTQYF. The DNA for the CDR3 is TGTGCCACCAGTGATCGCGACCTAACCCCCCGACCATCGAAGACCCAGTACTTC.

This clonotype was picked up many times. This chain joins TRBV7-9 and TRBJ1-2; 7 bases align to TRBD1. The CDR3 loop spans 16 amino acids. J gave up 0 bases and V 6 bases, and 10 bases lay outside the gene matches. Per the germline V gene, CDR1 is SEHNR and CDR2 is FQNEAQ (reference sequence). The CDR3 here is CASSTGTALSNYGYTF. In DNA, the CDR3 is TGTGCCAGCAGTACTGGGACAGCCCTTTCTAACTATGGCTACACCTTC.

This clonotype was seen just once. The genes are TRBV20-1 and TRBJ1-5; D is unresolved. This CDR3 region has 14 residues. Trimming removed 3 bases from V and 0 bases from J, with 9 bases in between. The germline CDR1 and CDR2 sequences are DFQATT and SNEGSKA (reference sequence). Here the CDR3 DNA reads TGCAGTGCTAGGGCAGACTATAGCAATCAGCCCCAGCATTTT. Amino acids: CSARADYSNQPQHF.

This clonotype was seen a handful of times. The chain combines TRBV10-1 with TRBJ2-7; 7 nucleotides agree with TRBD1. Unmatched junction bases numbered 7, after V lost 7 bases and J lost 4 bases. This CDR3 is 13 amino acids long. CDR1 is WNHNN, CDR2 SYGVQD, per germline (reference sequence). The CDR3 is CASIGDRSYEQYF. The CDR3, as DNA: TGCGCCAGCATTGGGGACAGATCGTACGAGCAGTACTTC.

V and J are TRBV19 and TRBJ1-5; the match to TRBD1 covers 8 bases. V was clipped by 4 bases and J by 6 bases; unmatched bases: 14. The CDR3 sequence is 17 residues long. Germline values: CDR1 LNHDA, CDR2 SQIVND (reference sequence). This CDR3 is CASSTTGGPLSLQPQHF. The CDR3 nucleotides read TGTGCCAGTAGTACCACAGGGGGTCCCCTGAGTCTTCAGCCCCAGCATTTT.

This chain links TRBV2 with TRBJ1-2; D uncertain. The CDR3 is 13 amino acids. Germline V gene sequence: CDR1 SNHLY, CDR2 FYNNEI. Trimming cost V 6 bases and J 2 bases, with 10 bases left between them. CDR3 amino acids: CASSVGRNYGYTF. CDR3 sequence (DNA): TGTGCCAGCAGCGTGGGCAGGAACTATGGCTACACCTTC.

About this clonotype: A read error is possible here, since a much larger clone lies one base away. The gene calls are TRBV7-2 and TRBJ1-1, with 9 nucleotides matching TRBD1. The CDR3 loop spans 14 amino acids. Germline trimming cut 4 bases from V and 3 bases from J; bases unmatched to any gene: 3. Germline CDR1 reads SGHTA; CDR2 reads FQGNSA. CDR3 DNA: TGTGCCAGCAGCTCACAGGGGGCGCACACTGAAGCTTTCTTT. Its translation: CASSSQGAHTEAFF.

This CDR3 reads CATSRAPLDEQYF. The CDR3 bases are TGTGCCACCAGCAGAGCCCCCTTGGACGAGCAGTACTTC. The J gene is TRBJ2-5, the V gene TRBV15; D unclear. The end of the DNA aligns better with TRBJ2-7, so the J call may be wrong. The CDR3 runs 13 residues. The germline gives CDR1 LNHNV, CDR2 YYDKDF (reference sequence).

V usage is TRBV10-1 and J usage is TRBJ1-2; D gene uncertain. With 9 bases removed from V and 11 bases from J, the gap between germline ends came to 7 bases. The germline CDR1 and CDR2 sequences are WNHNN and SYGVQD (reference sequence). This CDR3 comprises 8 residues. The CDR3 is CARLRYTF. The CDR3 DNA follows: TGCGCCAGGCTTCGTTACACCTTC.

This clonotype was seen repeatedly, ten times or more. This chain uses TRBV2 with TRBJ2-3, with 8 nucleotides matching TRBD1. CDR1 and CDR2 from the germline V gene are SNHLY and FYNNEI. V lost 7 bases, J lost 5 bases, and 11 bases stayed unmatched. There are 15 residues in the CDR3. The CDR3 region has the DNA TGTGCCAGCACCACCCGGACAGGGCGGGAAGATACGCAGTATTTT. It is translated as CASTTRTGREDTQYF.

As concerns this clonotype: A read error may be the cause here, since a much bigger clone is one base away. The CDR3 ends on some other residue instead of the conserved phenylalanine or tryptophan, so this is likely a read error. The chain uses TRBV7-8 and TRBJ2-5; D not resolved. Germline V CDR1 and CDR2: SGHVS, FQNEAQ. Deletions cut 5 bases from V and 5 bases from J, with 6 bases between. The CDR3 sequence is 11 residues long. The CDR3 spells CASSQVETQYL. Here the CDR3 DNA reads TGTGCCAGCAGCCAAGTGGAGACCCAGTACCTC.

This clonotype was found many times. This CDR3 reads CASSWTSGPTDTQYF. CDR3 nucleotide sequence: TGCGCCAGCAGCTGGACTAGCGGACCCACAGATACGCAGTATTTT. This chain uses TRBV5-1 with TRBJ2-3; TRBD2 aligns across 10 bases. Germline assignment: CDR1 SGHRS and CDR2 YFSETQ. The J segment lost 2 bases and the V segment lost 3 bases, leaving 3 bases of the junction unmatched. The CDR3 contains 15 residues.

The genes are TRBV9 and TRBJ1-4; the match to TRBD1 covers 8 bases. Germline-derived CDR1 and CDR2 are SGDLS and YYNGEE. This CDR3 has 13 amino acids. V trimming: 5 bases; J trimming: 10 bases; junction bases outside the gene matches: 7. The CDR3 nucleotides are TGTGCCAGCAGTGGGGGCACAGGGGGAAAACTGTTTTTT. It is translated as CASSGGTGGKLFF.

The sample holds many counts of this clonotype. The chain couples TRBV7-2 to TRBJ2-2; tentatively, D is TRBD1 or TRBD2 (5 bases each). V shed 10 bases and J shed 1 base, with 19 bases lying between them. Germline values: CDR1 SGHTA, CDR2 FQGNSA. The length of the CDR3 is 16 residues. CDR3 in amino acids: CAITPGRNLNTGELFF. CDR3 DNA sequence: TGTGCCATTACGCCGGGACGGAACTTGAACACCGGGGAGCTGTTTTTT.

In this sample, this clonotype turned up once. The gene calls are TRBV7-9 and TRBJ1-2; D remains ambiguous. CDR1 is SEHNR and CDR2 is FQNEAQ in the germline V gene (reference sequence). The V and J ends lost 5 bases and 2 bases respectively, with 9 bases between them. The CDR3 sequence is 13 residues long. As DNA, the CDR3 is TGTGCCAGCAGCGCCGACACGAACTATGGCTACACCTTC. This codes for CASSADTNYGYTF.

This clonotype has just one count. The chain has TRBV7-9 and TRBJ2-5; 8 bases map to TRBD1. Looked up from germline, CDR1 is SEHNR and CDR2 is FQNEAQ (reference sequence). This CDR3 has 14 residues. The V segment lost 4 bases and the J segment 5 bases; nucleotides outside the gene matches: 6. Here the CDR3 DNA reads TGTGCCAGCAGCTCGACAGGGGTAAGTGAGACCCAGTACTTC. Amino acids: CASSSTGVSETQYF.

The chain combines TRBV5-1 with TRBJ2-7; D gene unclear. This CDR3 spans 14 amino acids. Germline V gene lookup returns CDR1 SGHRS and CDR2 YFSETQ. Trimming took off 0 bases at V and 3 bases at J, with 10 bases between the two ends. CDR3 bases: TGCGCCAGCAGCTTGGCCCAGGTCTACTACGAGCAGTACTTC. Its translation is CASSLAQVYYEQYF.

This clonotype has a handful of counts. This rearrangement joins TRBV10-3 to TRBJ2-3; D unresolved. Germline loops: CDR1 ENHRY, CDR2 SYGVKD. CDR3 length: 13 amino acids. The ends were cut back, 3 bases at V and 0 bases at J, with 4 bases in the middle. CDR3 coding DNA: TGTGCCATCAGTGATTCCAGCACAGATACGCAGTATTTT. Its translation is CAISDSSTDTQYF.

The gene calls are TRBV18 and TRBJ2-3; 12 positions agree with TRBD2. V lost 3 bases, J lost 8 bases, and 18 bases stayed unmatched. CDR1 is KGHSH, CDR2 LQKENI, per germline. The length of the CDR3 is 19 residues. CDR3 nucleotide sequence: TGTGCCAGCTCACCCTGGACTAGCGGGAATATAGAACAGGATGGTACGCAGTATTTT. Translation: CASSPWTSGNIEQDGTQYF.

The chain uses TRBV7-3 and TRBJ1-5; 11 nucleotides line up with TRBD1. CDR1 SGHTA and CDR2 FQGTGA come from the germline V gene. The CDR3 has 15 amino acids. Unmatched junction bases numbered 6, after V lost 7 bases and J lost 4 bases. This chain's CDR3 is CASTSGQGGNQPQHF. The CDR3 DNA reads as TGTGCCAGCACCTCGGGACAGGGGGGGAATCAGCCCCAGCATTTT.

This clonotype came up many times. The chain has TRBV15 and TRBJ1-2; the match to TRBD1 covers 7 bases. Looked up from germline, CDR1 is LNHNV and CDR2 is YYDKDF (reference sequence). V lost 0 bases and J lost 7; bases outside the gene matches: 11. This CDR3 is 16 amino acids long. The CDR3: CATSREGDSRYVGYTF. CDR3 in DNA: TGTGCCACCAGCAGAGAAGGGGACAGTCGATACGTTGGCTACACCTTC.

This clonotype was recorded many times. CDR3 loop: CATSDIGARTSGGGDEQFF. The CDR3 DNA is TGTGCCACCAGTGATATCGGCGCTAGGACTAGCGGGGGGGGAGATGAGCAGTTCTTC. The chain recombines TRBV24-1 with TRBJ2-1; 15 bases align to TRBD2. The germline CDR1 and CDR2 sequences are KGHDR and SFDVKD. The CDR3 loop spans 19 amino acids. Losses at the gene ends were 3 bases for V and 8 bases for J; bases not matched to a gene: 13.